This T cell receptor beta chain was identified in a study of blood T cell repertoires in COVID-19. On the study more broadly: T cells, B-cell-depleted T cells, or PBMCs provided the cDNA or gDNA that served as material.

This clone was detected only once. CDR1 and CDR2 (germline): MNHNS, SASEGT. The V gene end was trimmed by 2 bases and the J gene end by 4 bases; junction bases not matched to a gene: 15. The CDR3 extends over 18 amino acids. The assay was immunoSEQ multiplex PCR, and TCRdb's table has in-frame clones only and misses some. This repertoire shows around 310,000 clones, over 75% found once; its top ten account for roughly 4%. V usage is TRBV6-1 and J usage is TRBJ1-2; 8 bases are a match to TRBD1. This sequence originates from a woman between 50 and 59 years old with active or convalescent COVID-19. Sequenced: peripheral blood. This chain's CDR3 is CASSELWTGPTEGYGYTF. CDR3 DNA: TGTGCCAGCAGTGAACTGTGGACAGGGCCGACAGAAGGCTATGGCTACACCTTC.